These 16 T cell receptor beta chains were sequenced from one sample in a study of response to subunit inactivated influenza vaccine. Each CDR3 protein gets one entry after TCRdb re-called the RT-PCR reads with MiXCR. This table has 450,000 to 600,000 distinct CDR3 sequences, 16% appearing once. The sample here was CD4+ T cells sorted from PBMCs, taken less than 30 months after vaccination. Receptor source: a man between 50 and 69 years old who received an inactivated influenza vaccine.

The chain couples TRBV18 to TRBJ2-1; D is possibly TRBD2 (6 bases). The V gene's germline CDR1 is KGHSH and CDR2 LQKENI. The CDR3 runs 17 residues. Trimming shortened V by 5 bases and J by 4 bases, and 21 bases separated the two germline ends. CDR3 coding DNA: TGTGCCAGCTCAGCGGGGCGTCCGTGGGGGGAATACAATGAGCAGTTCTTC. Its protein is CASSAGRPWGEYNEQFF.

The V call is TRBV20-1, the J call TRBJ1-5; D not resolved. V was trimmed by 3 bases and J by 8 bases, leaving 14 bases between them. The CDR3 loop spans 13 amino acids. From germline, CDR1 is DFQATT and CDR2 SNEGSKA (reference sequence). CDR3 protein: CSASRVGVEPQHF. The CDR3 DNA sequence: TGCAGTGCTAGCCGGGTTGGGGTGGAGCCCCAGCATTTT.

V gene TRBV3-1 combines with J gene TRBJ1-5, with 12 nucleotides matching TRBD1. Germline CDR1 and CDR2: LGHDT and YNNKEL (reference sequence). The V segment lost 4 bases and the J segment 0 bases; nucleotides outside the gene matches: 7. The CDR3 loop spans 18 amino acids. CDR3 protein: CASSPGQGASFSNQPQHF. CDR3 DNA sequence: TGTGCCAGCAGCCCGGGACAGGGGGCCTCCTTTAGCAATCAGCCCCAGCATTTT.

The V call is TRBV5-1, the J call TRBJ2-7, with 7 bases lining up with TRBD2. V was clipped by 5 bases and J by 1 base; unmatched bases: 9. This CDR3 has 15 amino acids. Germline values: CDR1 SGHRS, CDR2 YFSETQ. DNA of the CDR3: TGCGCCAGCAGTCCTCGTGGGACTACTTCCTACGAGCAGTACTTC. The encoded protein is CASSPRGTTSYEQYF.

This clonotype appeared a few times. V usage is TRBV5-5 and J usage is TRBJ1-2, with D unresolved. V lost 0 bases and J 5 bases, leaving 14 bases between the germline ends. The CDR3 loop spans 15 amino acids. Germline V gene lookup returns CDR1 SGHKS and CDR2 YYEKEE (reference sequence). The CDR3 sequence is CASSLVMRDVYGYTF. In DNA form, the CDR3 reads TGTGCCAGCAGCTTGGTGATGAGAGATGTTTATGGCTACACCTTC.

The chain joins TRBV20-1 to TRBJ2-3; the D gene is possibly TRBD1 (6 bases). Germline CDR1 and CDR2: DFQATT and SNEGSKA (reference sequence). V was pared by 6 bases and J by 1 base, with 14 bases between. This CDR3 is 14 amino acids long. The CDR3 bases are TGCAGTGCCCTTAGACAGGAGCGCACAGATACGCAGTATTTT. Amino acids: CSALRQERTDTQYF.

V and J are TRBV15 and TRBJ2-5, with a tentative D call TRBD2 (7 bases). Germline loops: CDR1 LNHNV, CDR2 YYDKDF (reference sequence). V was pared by 2 bases and J by 4 bases, with 14 bases between. The CDR3 covers 15 residues. The CDR3 here is CATSRNGGPGETQYF. As DNA, the CDR3 is TGTGCCACCAGCAGAAACGGGGGGCCCGGAGAGACCCAGTACTTC.

This clonotype was found a few times. V usage is TRBV6-1 and J usage is TRBJ1-5; D not resolved. CDR3 length: 14 amino acids. Germline V CDR1 and CDR2: MNHNS, SASEGT. Between the trimmed V and J ends, which lost 6 bases and 5 bases, there was a span of 14 bases. CDR3 amino acids: CASRPFRDYQPQHF. DNA for the CDR3: TGTGCCAGCAGGCCCTTCCGGGATTATCAGCCCCAGCATTTT.

This clonotype was seen a few times. This rearrangement joins TRBV7-9 to TRBJ2-1, with D maybe TRBD1 (7 bases). The V gene lost 2 bases and the J gene lost 8 bases, with 10 bases spanning the gap. Germline V lookup: CDR1 SEHNR, CDR2 FQNEAQ (reference sequence). This CDR3 has 13 amino acids. In nucleotides, the CDR3 is TGTGCCAGCAGCTTACGGGGGACAGATGAGCAGTTCTTC. Translation gives CASSLRGTDEQFF.

This clonotype was seen only a few times. The chain joins TRBV18 to TRBJ2-5, with 9 positions matching TRBD1. The CDR3 covers 15 residues. Germline values: CDR1 KGHSH, CDR2 LQKENI. With 6 bases clipped from V and 9 bases from J, the junction kept 14 bases outside the gene matches. CDR3 protein: CASSPGTGRKEAQYF. Here the CDR3 DNA reads TGTGCCAGCTCTCCCGGGACAGGGCGAAAGGAGGCCCAGTACTTC.

The chain joins TRBV29-1 to TRBJ2-7, with D uncertain. CDR1 and CDR2 (germline): SQVTM, ANQGSEA. The CDR3 is 14 residues long. Trimming pared 4 bases from V and 3 bases from J, leaving 16 bases between. CDR3 protein: CSVVIRQDSYEQYF. The CDR3 DNA reads TGCAGCGTTGTTATAAGGCAGGATAGCTACGAGCAGTACTTC.

The chain joins TRBV20-1 to TRBJ1-2, with a tentative D call TRBD1 (6 bases). This CDR3 region has 13 residues. Deletions cut 3 bases from V and 8 bases from J, with 16 bases between. Germline CDR1 is DFQATT and CDR2 is SNEGSKA (reference sequence). The CDR3 here is CSASLQRTVGYTF. The CDR3 region has the DNA TGCAGTGCTAGTCTCCAGCGGACAGTCGGCTACACCTTC.

This clonotype has just a few counts. This chain links TRBV5-1 with TRBJ2-1; 7 bases align to TRBD2. V gave up 4 bases and J gave up 5 bases; unmatched junction bases: 9. Germline lookup yields CDR1 SGHRS and CDR2 YFSETQ. The CDR3 totals 15 residues. This CDR3 is CASSALASNHNEQFF. CDR3 DNA: TGCGCCAGCAGCGCACTAGCGTCCAATCACAATGAGCAGTTCTTC.

This clonotype occurred many times. This CDR3 reads CASSLALDRGFTEAFF. CDR3 sequence (DNA): TGCGCCAGCAGCTTGGCCTTAGACAGGGGTTTCACTGAAGCTTTCTTT. This chain joins TRBV5-1 and TRBJ1-1; 8 nucleotides align to TRBD1. Germline V CDR1 and CDR2: SGHRS, YFSETQ. This CDR3 is built from 16 residues. V was pared by 0 bases and J by 4 bases, with 8 bases of the junction left unmatched. Full variable domain (missing parts from reference TRBV5-1 and TRBJ1-1): KAGVTQTPRYLIKTRGQQVTLSCSPISGHRSVSWYQQTPGQGLQFLFEYFSETQRNKGNFPGRFSGRQFSNSRSEMNVSTLELGDSALYLCASSLALDRGFTEAFFGQGTRLTVV.

This clonotype was seen ten or more times. The J gene is TRBJ2-1, the V gene TRBV4-3; 10 bases map to TRBD2. With V trimmed by 0 bases and J by 10 bases, 3 bases remained unmatched. The CDR3 contains 14 residues. Germline CDR1 is LGHNA and CDR2 is YSLEER. The CDR3 nucleotides are TGCGCCAGCAGCCAAGAAGAGCGGGGGGGCGAGCAGTTCTTC. As protein: CASSQEERGGEQFF.

This clonotype was seen a handful of times. This chain uses TRBV20-1 with TRBJ2-2; 7 nucleotides line up with TRBD2. This CDR3 is 13 amino acids long. Trimming removed 5 bases from V and 4 bases from J; junction bases left unmatched: 4. Germline CDR1 reads DFQATT; CDR2 reads SNEGSKA (reference sequence). The CDR3 sequence: CSARDYRTGELFF. In nucleotides, the CDR3 is TGCAGTGCTCGGGACTATCGCACCGGGGAGCTGTTTTTT.